This TCR beta chain appears in the sequencing data of a study of cytomegalovirus exposure and HLA in healthy donors. Overall study results and limits: Sequencing artifact likely explains a cluster of highly shared sequence variants. According to a later analysis, donors in an Asian-associated ancestry cluster reportedly had fewer N-insertions than the approximately 620-donor mean. It was reported that TCR beta sequences correctly inferred the HLA-A and HLA-B alleles for most subjects.

The CDR3 runs to 16 residues. Germline-derived CDR1 and CDR2 are SGDLS and YYNGEE. V lost 0 bases and J lost 0, with 10 bases in between. As concerns this clone: The target antigen is unknown.

PCR involved 60 Vbeta and 13 Jbeta primers. The assay was immunoSEQ multiplex PCR, and TCRdb's table has in-frame clones only and misses some. This table has some 180,000 clones, around 70% appearing once. Sequenced input: PBMCs. The chain carries TRBV9 and TRBJ1-5; no clear D gene. The source of this sequence is a male donor in good health and CMV-seronegative. CDR3: CASSVGPSYSNQPQHF. The CDR3 DNA reads TGTGCCAGCAGCGTAGGTCCTTCCTATAGCAATCAGCCCCAGCATTTT. Variable domain in full (rest from reference TRBV9 and TRBJ1-5): DSGVTQTPKHLITATGQRVTLRCSPRSGDLSVYWYQQSLDQGLQFLIQYYNGEERAKGNILERFSAQQFPDLHSELNLSSLELGDSALYFCASSVGPSYSNQPQHFGDGTRLSIL.